The count of the clone carrying this TCR beta chain is one. Among the donors, all were Caucasian adults who lived in Nashville, Tennessee. Data came from immunoSEQ multiplex PCR; TCRdb stores just in-frame clones and leaves some out. This sample yields approximately 470,000 clones, of which around 80% are seen a single time; more than 10% belongs to the top ten. The data belong to a study of shared clonotypes between healthy human individuals. The V end lost 4 bases, the J end lost 3 bases, and 3 bases lay between the germline ends. The CDR3 has 12 amino acids. Per the germline V gene, CDR1 is MDHEN and CDR2 is SYDVKM.

The receptor was derived from a woman in her forties in good health. Some clones in this sample may be carry-over from other donors' samples. Sample: PBMCs. The genes are TRBV28 and TRBJ2-2; no reliable D call. DNA of the CDR3: TGTGCCAGCAGTTCCTACACCGGGGAGCTGTTTTTT. Translated: CASSSYTGELFF.